The rows below give T cell receptor beta chains drawn from one sample of a study of blood T cells in healthy people across ages. Each CDR3 protein is one row after TCRdb ran MiXCR on the 5' RACE reads. This table has roughly 1,700,000 distinct CDR3 sequences, about 28% appearing once. Sequenced sample: blood. The receptors were sampled from a woman younger than 45 in good health. The CDR3 runs from the conserved cysteine through the conserved F or W.

V: TRBV7-2
J: TRBJ1-3
CDR3: CASSPDSSGNTRYF

V: TRBV3-1
J: TRBJ2-7
CDR3: CANSQETSGGSSYEQYF

V: TRBV20-1
J: TRBJ2-3
CDR3: CSARERGRGTDTQYF

V: TRBV6-6
J: TRBJ2-3
CDR3: CASKSGSDTQYF

V: TRBV10-3
J: TRBJ2-7
CDR3: CAISREDTTSGEQYF

V: TRBV29-1
J: .
CDR3: CSAPVLYNEQYF

V: TRBV4-1
J: TRBJ1-4
CDR3: CASSQGNLANEKLFF

V: TRBV7-9
J: .
CDR3: CASTDSESSPYEQYF

V: TRBV28
J: TRBJ2-7
CDR3: CASRPTGEAYEQYF

V: TRBV7-9
J: TRBJ2-2
CDR3: CASSYRLGAGNTGELFF

V: TRBV3-1
J: TRBJ2-7
CDR3: CASSQVRRGTYEQYF

V: TRBV7-2
J: TRBJ1-2
CDR3: CASSLSVSYGYTF

V: TRBV20-1
J: TRBJ2-5
CDR3: CSASIGSGGTQETQYF

V: TRBV5-1
J: TRBJ2-3
CDR3: CASSLEGRGATDTQYF

V: TRBV9
J: TRBJ2-7
CDR3: CASSTDRGHEQYF

V: TRBV10-3
J: TRBJ1-2
CDR3: CAISDPGMDGYTF